These T cell receptor beta chains were read from a single sample in a study of blood T cell repertoires in COVID-19. Using immunoSEQ multiplex PCR, the repertoire was profiled, and TCRdb retains in-frame clones only, with some absent. The sample has roughly 130,000 clones; around nine tenths are singletons. Sequenced material: peripheral blood. Source of these receptors: a man in his sixties with COVID-19, enrolled during active disease. The CDR3 runs from the conserved cysteine through the conserved F or W. Clone sizes are given selectively: once, few, many, or a class where the clone is expanded.

clone_size: NA; v_call: TRBV28; cdr3_aa: CASSLNRDSGFF
clone_size: NA; v_call: TRBV20-1; cdr3_aa: CSASPPNYGYTF
clone_size: NA; v_call: TRBV29-1; cdr3_aa: CSVETGARNTEAFF
clone_size: NA; v_call: TRBV3-1/TRBV3-2; cdr3_aa: CASSREVPGAAYEQYF
clone_size: NA; v_call: TRBV7-9; cdr3_aa: CASSFQENTEAFF
clone_size: once; v_call: TRBV6-2/TRBV6-3; cdr3_aa: CASSRQGNTEAFF
clone_size: NA; v_call: TRBV4-3; cdr3_aa: CASSYLLTAPGQGTDTQYF
clone_size: NA; v_call: TRBV19; cdr3_aa: CASTKTGINEKLFF
clone_size: NA; v_call: TRBV10-1; cdr3_aa: CASIREDFYNEQFF
clone_size: NA; v_call: TRBV14; cdr3_aa: CASSRGVPTNEQFF
clone_size: once; v_call: TRBV19; cdr3_aa: CASSTRGQGALAGANVLTF
clone_size: NA; v_call: TRBV23-1; cdr3_aa: CASSQRGRGDYGYTF
clone_size: NA; v_call: TRBV18; cdr3_aa: CASSPDLTGGANYEQYF
clone_size: NA; v_call: TRBV5-6; cdr3_aa: CASSLLALRGGTEAFF
clone_size: NA; v_call: TRBV5-5; cdr3_aa: CASSGGTGGREGEKLFF
clone_size: NA; v_call: TRBV19; cdr3_aa: CASSPRQGMGYGYTF
clone_size: NA; v_call: TRBV7-9; cdr3_aa: CASSLNGGGTDTQYF
clone_size: NA; v_call: TRBV3-1/TRBV3-2; cdr3_aa: CASSPFEGAKTEAFF
clone_size: NA; v_call: TRBV5-1; cdr3_aa: CASSLSVAGDNEQFF
clone_size: NA; v_call: TRBV28; cdr3_aa: CASSPPGQNNQPQHF
clone_size: few; v_call: TRBV4-3; cdr3_aa: CASSQGPGREDGNTIYF
clone_size: NA; v_call: TRBV10-2; cdr3_aa: CASSETGWNTEAFF
clone_size: NA; v_call: TRBV11-3; cdr3_aa: CASSSERQATDTQYF
clone_size: NA; v_call: TRBV5-4; cdr3_aa: CASSRPTRNTGELFF
clone_size: NA; v_call: TRBV6-2/TRBV6-3; cdr3_aa: CASSSPGQGIRTDTQYF
clone_size: NA; v_call: TRBV4-1; cdr3_aa: CASSQGLEGGISYGYTF
clone_size: NA; v_call: TRBV19; cdr3_aa: CASRGNPYEQYF
clone_size: NA; v_call: TRBV11-2; cdr3_aa: CASSLRPRDTYGYTF
clone_size: NA; v_call: TRBV3-1/TRBV3-2; cdr3_aa: CASIASDSYNEQFF
clone_size: NA; v_call: TRBV12-2; cdr3_aa: CASRLAPPTSSYEQYF
clone_size: NA; v_call: TRBV30; cdr3_aa: CAWSSGTGSIEQYF
clone_size: NA; v_call: TRBV9; cdr3_aa: CASSLDMVEGNTIYF
clone_size: NA; v_call: TRBV7-2; cdr3_aa: CASSLGGDRVRVIQYF
clone_size: NA; v_call: TRBV3-1/TRBV3-2; cdr3_aa: CASSPSGQGTYNEQFF
clone_size: NA; v_call: TRBV18; cdr3_aa: CASSSQTQPGTGRDEQFF
clone_size: NA; v_call: TRBV12-3/TRBV12-4; cdr3_aa: CASSLTGSHEQYF
clone_size: NA; v_call: TRBV28; cdr3_aa: CASGSTGALNYGYTF
clone_size: NA; v_call: TRBV5-1; cdr3_aa: CASSPQLAGGYEQYF
clone_size: NA; v_call: TRBV11-3; cdr3_aa: CASSLGQGIYGYTF
clone_size: NA; v_call: TRBV27; cdr3_aa: CASSPSGTENEKLFF
clone_size: NA; v_call: TRBV11-3; cdr3_aa: CASSQYNSYNEQFF
clone_size: few; v_call: TRBV12-3/TRBV12-4; cdr3_aa: CASSLTDGEQFF
clone_size: once; v_call: TRBV2; cdr3_aa: CASSWTVNTEAFF
clone_size: NA; v_call: TRBV30; cdr3_aa: CAWSGTANTEAFF
clone_size: NA; v_call: TRBV5-1; cdr3_aa: CASSFTVAGPLSYEQYF
clone_size: few; v_call: TRBV7-9; cdr3_aa: CASSLARGLAGGEFF
clone_size: NA; v_call: TRBV28; cdr3_aa: CASSRDRNNEKLFF
clone_size: NA; v_call: TRBV28; cdr3_aa: CASRVTGTGNTEAFF
clone_size: NA; v_call: TRBV2; cdr3_aa: CASSPARASYGYTF
clone_size: few; v_call: TRBV5-4; cdr3_aa: CASSLIQGDTQYF